This is a list of T cell receptor beta chains from one sample in a study of cytomegalovirus exposure and HLA in healthy donors. The data were produced by immunoSEQ multiplex PCR, yet TCRdb's version contains in-frame clones alone and is incomplete. Of almost 80,000 clones listed, roughly two thirds are singletons. Sequencing was carried out using PBMCs. These receptor sequences come from a woman aged 50 to 60 in good health and CMV-seropositive. CDR3s include the opening cysteine and the closing phenylalanine or tryptophan. The D gene is left open where the match is weak. Clone sizes are given selectively: once, few, many, or a class where the clone is expanded.

D gene | J gene | V gene | clone size | CDR3 DNA | CDR3 protein
. | TRBJ1-4 | TRBV28 | . | TGTGCCAGCCGCCTCCTCTCCAGGAAAACTAATGAAAAACTGTTTTTT | CASRLLSRKTNEKLFF
TRBD1 | TRBJ2-3 | TRBV27 | . | TGTGCCAGCAGTCCCGCGAAAGGGACAGGGGGCGCGCCCCGCACAGATACGCAGTATTTT | CASSPAKGTGGAPRTDTQYF
. | TRBJ1-5 | TRBV5-5 | . | TGTGCCAGCAGCTTAAACCAGGTCTTGAATCAGCCCCAGCATTTT | CASSLNQVLNQPQHF
. | TRBJ2-1 | TRBV5-1 | . | TGCGCCAGCAAAGGGGGCAATGAGCAGTTCTTC | CASKGGNEQFF
. | TRBJ1-4 | TRBV5-1 | . | TGCGCCAGCAGCAAAACAGGGACAACTAATGAAAAACTGTTTTTT | CASSKTGTTNEKLFF
TRBD1 | TRBJ1-4 | TRBV5-1 | . | TGCGCCAGCAGTCCTAAACCGGGACAGGGGATTTCTACTAATGAAAAACTGTTTTTT | CASSPKPGQGISTNEKLFF
. | TRBJ2-1 | TRBV5-1 | . | TGCGCCAGCAGCAAAGTGACAACGAATGAGCAGTTCTTC | CASSKVTTNEQFF
TRBD1 | TRBJ1-2 | TRBV7-9 | few | TGTGCCAGCAGCCCGGACAGGTTAAACTATGGCTACACCTTC | CASSPDRLNYGYTF
TRBD1 | TRBJ1-2 | TRBV9 | . | TGTGCCAGCAGCGTTGACAGGGCTAACTATGGCTACACCTTC | CASSVDRANYGYTF
. | TRBJ2-1 | TRBV7-3 | . | TGTGCCAGCAGCTTGCCTCAACGAGGGAATGAGCAGTTCTTC | CASSLPQRGNEQFF
. | TRBJ1-1 | TRBV7-9 | . | TGTGCCAGCAGCTTTCCCAGTCTGGGCTCCACTGAAGCTTTCTTT | CASSFPSLGSTEAFF
. | TRBJ2-3 | TRBV2 | . | TGTGCCAGCAGTGGGACAGTCCAAGGAAAGGATACGCAGTATTTT | CASSGTVQGKDTQYF
. | TRBJ1-1 | TRBV11-1 | . | TGTGCCAGCAGCTTGATGGGGAGCGGTACTCCTGAAGCTTTCTTT | CASSLMGSGTPEAFF
TRBD1 | TRBJ2-7 | TRBV9 | . | TGTGCCAGCAGCGTAGCCCCGGACAGGGGGGACGAGCAGTACTTC | CASSVAPDRGDEQYF
TRBD1 | TRBJ2-3 | TRBV5-1 | once | TGCGCCAGCTTTAACCCCCAGGGGGCCGGCACAGATACGCAGTATTTT | CASFNPQGAGTDTQYF
TRBD2 | TRBJ2-2 | TRBV27 | . | TGTGCCAGCAGTTTCATGACTAGCGGGGCTACCGGGGAGCTGTTTTTT | CASSFMTSGATGELFF